One and the same sample provided the 13 T cell receptor beta chains below, sequenced in a study of T cell repertoires in cytomegalovirus infection. TCRdb independently ran MiXCR on the reads; one entry per CDR3 protein. Here the sample spans more than 500,000 distinct CDR3 sequences, more than 15% being singletons. Specimen: CD8+ T cells from PBMCs. These receptor sequences come from a human donor in good health (CMV status not recorded). Some clones in this sample may be carry-over from other donors' samples.

This clonotype has just a few counts. The chain couples TRBV5-1 to TRBJ1-1; perhaps TRBD1 as D (5 bases). CDR1 is SGHRS and CDR2 is YFSETQ in the germline V gene. Trimming removed 3 bases from V and 7 bases from J, with 16 bases in between. The CDR3 runs 14 residues. The CDR3 sequence is CASSSRDLVGEAFF. The CDR3, as DNA: TGCGCCAGCAGCTCTCGGGACCTCGTCGGTGAAGCTTTCTTT.

This clonotype showed up just a few times. The V and J genes are TRBV5-1 and TRBJ1-1; 7 nucleotides match TRBD1. V gave up 1 base and J gave up 5 bases; unmatched junction bases: 8. The V gene's germline CDR1 is SGHRS and CDR2 YFSETQ. CDR3 length: 15 amino acids. CDR3 sequence: CASSLTQGRGTEAFF. The CDR3 DNA is TGCGCCAGCAGCTTGACACAGGGGCGAGGGACTGAAGCTTTCTTT.

This clonotype came up a few times. The CDR3 sequence is CASSESGQQETQYF. CDR3 DNA: TGCGCCAGCAGTGAGTCGGGACAGCAAGAGACCCAGTACTTC. The gene calls are TRBV10-1 and TRBJ2-5, with 7 positions matching TRBD1. The CDR3 loop spans 14 amino acids. The V segment lost 0 bases and the J segment 2 bases; nucleotides outside the gene matches: 0. Germline CDR1 reads WNHNN; CDR2 reads SYGVQD (reference sequence).

This clonotype was seen repeatedly, ten times or more. CDR3 in DNA: TGTGCCAGTAGTACAAAGGACAGGGCAAGGGCCAACGAGCTGTTTTTT. The encoded protein is CASSTKDRARANELFF. The gene calls are TRBV19 and TRBJ2-2, with 8 bases matching TRBD1. The junction had 15 bases not matched to a gene; V was cut back by 4 bases and J by 11 bases. The V gene's germline CDR1 is LNHDA and CDR2 SQIVND (reference sequence). This CDR3 is built from 16 residues.

The sample holds many counts of this clonotype. This chain uses TRBV11-1 with TRBJ2-5, with a tentative D call TRBD1 (6 bases). Trimming took 5 bases from V and 7 from J, leaving 20 bases between them. The CDR3 runs 15 residues. Looked up from germline, CDR1 is SGHAT and CDR2 is FQDESV (reference sequence). The chain's CDR3 is CASSDYRAPSGTQYF. The CDR3 DNA reads TGTGCCAGCAGCGATTACAGGGCCCCCTCGGGGACCCAGTACTTC.

This clonotype was seen at least ten times. The chain recombines TRBV7-6 with TRBJ1-3, with D possibly TRBD1 on 6 matching bases. The length of the CDR3 is 20 residues. From germline, CDR1 is SGHVS and CDR2 FNYEAQ. The V and J ends lost 1 base and 2 bases respectively, with 24 bases between them. The CDR3 sequence: CASSLDSWMGGSFTGNTIYF. The DNA of the CDR3 is TGTGCCAGCAGCTTAGATTCGTGGATGGGGGGCTCGTTCACTGGAAACACCATATATTTT.

The sample holds a few counts of this clonotype. The chain uses TRBV14 and TRBJ2-5; TRBD2 matches at 10 bases. The germline CDR1 and CDR2 sequences are SGHDN and FVKESK. This CDR3 is 16 amino acids long. The trim removed 4 bases at V and 1 base at J, leaving 6 bases unmatched. The CDR3 region has the DNA TGTGCCAGCAGCCCCCCAGCGGGGGGGTTCCAAGAGACCCAGTACTTC. Translated: CASSPPAGGFQETQYF. The full variable domain, its missing parts supplied by reference TRBV14 and TRBJ2-5, is EAGVTQFPSHSVIEKGQTVTLRCDPISGHDNLYWYRRVMGKEIKFLLHFVKESKQDESGMPNNRFLAERTGGTYSTLKVQPAELEDSGVYFCASSPPAGGFQETQYFGPGTRLLVL.

This chain joins TRBV28 and TRBJ2-5; D is unresolved. CDR1 and CDR2 from the germline V gene are MDHEN and SYDVKM. Trimming removed 3 bases from V and 3 bases from J, with 17 bases in between. The CDR3 extends over 16 amino acids. The DNA of the CDR3 is TGTGCCAGCAGTTTCGGCGAAGGCGTCCCCGAAGAGACCCAGTACTTC. Protein product: CASSFGEGVPEETQYF. The full variable domain, rest sourced from reference TRBV28 and TRBJ2-5, is DVKVTQSSRYLVKRTGEKVFLECVQDMDHENMFWYRQDPGLGLRLIYFSYDVKMKEKGDIPEGYSVSREKKERFSLILESASTNQTSMYLCASSFGEGVPEETQYFGPGTRLLVL.

Of note for this clonotype: Sequence at one end of the junction differs from germline and may be a read error. The gene calls are TRBV20-1 and TRBJ2-2, with 10 bases identical to TRBD1. Germline V gene lookup returns CDR1 DFQATT and CDR2 SNEGSKA (reference sequence). The CDR3 consists of 16 residues. The CDR3 is CSAAPRDRGNTGVLFF. The CDR3 DNA is TGCAGTGCCGCCCCTCGGGACAGGGGCAATACCGGGGTGCTGTTTTTT.

This chain joins TRBV9 and TRBJ2-3, with D perhaps TRBD2 (6 bases). V gave up 3 bases and J gave up 8 bases, with 25 bases separating them. This CDR3 has 17 amino acids. Germline V lookup: CDR1 SGDLS, CDR2 YYNGEE. The CDR3 DNA is TGTGCCAGCAGCGCATCCCCGGGACTCGGGCGTAATGGTACGCAGTATTTT. Protein product: CASSASPGLGRNGTQYF. Together with reference TRBV9 and TRBJ2-3, the CDR3 gives the full variable domain: DSGVTQTPKHLITATGQRVTLRCSPRSGDLSVYWYQQSLDQGLQFLIQYYNGEERAKGNILERFSAQQFPDLHSELNLSSLELGDSALYFCASSASPGLGRNGTQYFGPGTRLTVL.

The rearrangement uses TRBV4-1 and TRBJ1-2; D not resolved. The germline CDR1 and CDR2 sequences are MGHRA and YSYEKL. Trimming stripped 0 bases from V and 5 bases from J, with 13 bases between. The CDR3 loop spans 15 amino acids. CDR3 DNA: TGCGCCAGCAGCCAAGATCCGGGCAAAGGGTATGGCTACACCTTC. This codes for CASSQDPGKGYGYTF.

This clonotype was seen more than once but under ten times. V and J are TRBV6-2 or TRBV6-3 and TRBJ1-2, with D hard to call. The V end lost 2 bases, the J end lost 5 bases, and 18 bases lay between the germline ends. CDR1 is MNHEY, CDR2 SVGEGT, per germline. The CDR3 sequence is 16 residues long. CDR3 nucleotide sequence: TGTGCCAGCAGTTACCCCACCTCGTTCTTGGGATATGGCTACACCTTC. This codes for CASSYPTSFLGYGYTF.

This sequence joins TRBV6-5 and TRBJ1-1, with D possibly being TRBD1 (6 bases). Germline V gene data show CDR1 as MNHEY and CDR2 as SVGAGI. Trimming pared 7 bases from V and 1 base from J, leaving 16 bases between. This CDR3 contains 15 residues. CDR3 DNA sequence: TGTGCCAGCACCCCACGGGGGCAGAAGAACACTGAAGCTTTCTTT. Translation gives CASTPRGQKNTEAFF.